One sample yielded the 21 T cell receptor beta chains listed below, sequenced in a study of CD8 T cells in Susac syndrome. The RNA input was about 0.45 to 1 ug, and it was reverse transcribed with random hexamers. TCRdb re-analysed the immunoSEQ multiplex PCR reads in MiXCR, keeping a single row per CDR3 protein. The table includes fewer than 350,000 distinct CDR3 sequences, around nine tenths detected once. Sequencing was done on a sample of CD8+ T cells from PBMCs. The receptors derive from a human donor with multiple sclerosis.

This sequence joins TRBV4-3 and TRBJ2-1; TRBD1 matches at 8 bases. The V segment lost 1 base and the J segment 7 bases; nucleotides outside the gene matches: 6. In germline, CDR1 is LGHNA, CDR2 YSLEER. CDR3 length: 15 residues. CDR3 DNA: TGCGCCAGCAGCCAAGGAACAGGGGGACGGAATGAGCAGTTCTTC. This gives the protein CASSQGTGGRNEQFF.

The CDR3 sequence: CASSFPGVAYEQYF. In DNA form, the CDR3 reads TGTGCCAGCAGCTTCCCCGGGGTTGCCTACGAGCAGTACTTC. The V gene is TRBV7-2, the J gene TRBJ2-7; weak D call: TRBD2 (5 bases). The CDR3 loop spans 14 amino acids. The V and J ends lost 3 bases and 2 bases respectively, with 11 bases between them. Germline V gene data show CDR1 as SGHTA and CDR2 as FQGNSA.

CDR3 bases: TGTGCCTCCCGAGGCGGGAGCCCCGAGCAGTACTTC. Its translation is CASRGGSPEQYF. J is TRBJ2-7 and V is TRBV10-3; 7 positions agree with TRBD2. The V segment lost 11 bases and the J segment 6 bases; nucleotides outside the gene matches: 10. CDR1 and CDR2 from the germline V gene are ENHRY and SYGVKD. The CDR3 has 12 amino acids.

The chain employs TRBV6-1 and TRBJ2-1; the match to TRBD2 covers 11 bases. CDR3 length: 15 residues. J gave up 8 bases and V 2 bases, and 5 bases lay outside the gene matches. CDR1 and CDR2 (germline): MNHNS, SASEGT. CDR3 residues: CASSELSGRAHEQFF. Here the CDR3 DNA reads TGTGCCAGCAGTGAACTTAGCGGGAGGGCCCATGAGCAGTTCTTC.

This chain connects TRBV4-2 to TRBJ2-1; no definite D call. The CDR3 extends over 11 amino acids. V lost 7 bases, J lost 10 bases, and 11 bases lay in between. Germline lookup yields CDR1 LGHNA and CDR2 YNFKEQ. CDR3 region: CASTYYEEQFF. CDR3 bases: TGTGCCAGCACCTACTACGAGGAGCAGTTCTTC.

This rearrangement joins TRBV29-1 to TRBJ2-6; D is undetermined. Germline values: CDR1 SQVTM, CDR2 ANQGSEA. The CDR3 contains 12 residues. V dropped 6 bases and J dropped 2 bases, with 5 bases sitting between them. The CDR3 bases are TGCAGCGTCTCTACTGGGGCCAACGTCCTGACTTTC. It is translated as CSVSTGANVLTF.

This clonotype was recorded once. V usage is TRBV30 and J usage is TRBJ2-5; D is undetermined. The ends were cut back, 2 bases at V and 5 bases at J, with 12 bases in the middle. Germline assignment: CDR1 GTSNPN and CDR2 SVGIG (reference sequence). This CDR3 contains 13 residues. CDR3 sequence reads: CAWSWVRQETQYF. The DNA of the CDR3 is TGTGCCTGGAGTTGGGTGAGGCAGGAGACCCAGTACTTC.

The count of this clonotype is one. The V call is TRBV7-3, the J call TRBJ2-3; tentatively, D is TRBD2 (5 bases). Germline CDR1 is SGHTA and CDR2 is FQGTGA. This CDR3 has 13 amino acids. Trimming pared 5 bases from V and 4 bases from J, leaving 10 bases between. The CDR3 DNA follows: TGTGCCAGCAGCAGCTCACTAGCAGATACGCAGTATTTT. Translating gives CASSSSLADTQYF.

The rearrangement uses TRBV29-1 and TRBJ2-3; 8 bases align to TRBD1. Germline V gene lookup returns CDR1 SQVTM and CDR2 ANQGSEA. With V trimmed by 7 bases and J by 4 bases, 10 bases remained unmatched. CDR3 size: 14 residues. The CDR3 DNA is TGCAGCGCTGAGACGGACAGGGCCGCAGATACGCAGTATTTT. Its translation is CSAETDRAADTQYF.

The chain uses TRBV4-1 and TRBJ2-7, with D perhaps matching TRBD1 or TRBD2 (5 bases each). Trimming pared 3 bases from V and 3 bases from J, leaving 18 bases between. Germline-derived CDR1 and CDR2 are MGHRA and YSYEKL. This CDR3 spans 16 amino acids. The CDR3 DNA is TGCGCCAGCAGCCAGGTTATGGGACGAAAGAACTACGAGCAGTACTTC. It yields the protein CASSQVMGRKNYEQYF.

V and J are TRBV15 and TRBJ2-3, with D possibly TRBD2 on 7 matching bases. The CDR3 runs 15 residues. CDR1 and CDR2 (germline): LNHNV, YYDKDF (reference sequence). The V end lost 3 bases, the J end lost 6 bases, and 16 bases lay between the germline ends. CDR3 DNA: TGTGCCACCAGCAGTAAGCGGGAAGGGGGGGATACGCAGTATTTT. Translating gives CATSSKREGGDTQYF.

The genes are TRBV18 and TRBJ2-7, with 7 bases identical to TRBD1. Germline V gene lookup returns CDR1 KGHSH and CDR2 LQKENI. The trim removed 5 bases at V and 0 bases at J, leaving 10 bases unmatched. The CDR3 is made up of 16 amino acids. CDR3 sequence (DNA): TGTGCCAGCTCATTAGGGGGCGAAGTGGGCTCCTACGAGCAGTACTTC. Translating gives CASSLGGEVGSYEQYF.

The gene calls are TRBV4-3 and TRBJ2-1; D possibly corresponds to TRBD2 (6 bases). This CDR3 is built from 15 residues. Germline CDR1 is LGHNA and CDR2 is YSLEER. V dropped 2 bases and J dropped 5 bases, with 13 bases sitting between them. CDR3 in DNA: TGCGCCAGCAGCCAACTAGCGAATAGTAACAATGAGCAGTTCTTC. It yields the protein CASSQLANSNNEQFF.

The chain couples TRBV5-6 to TRBJ2-7, with D possibly called TRBD1 or TRBD2 (6 bases each). Trimming pared 4 bases from V and 2 bases from J, leaving 19 bases between. The CDR3 length is 16 residues. Germline assignment: CDR1 SGHDT and CDR2 YYEEEE. The CDR3 DNA reads TGTGCCAGCAGCGGCCGGGGGACGCGGACAGCCTACGAGCAGTACTTC. Translation: CASSGRGTRTAYEQYF.

The chain couples TRBV27 to TRBJ2-2; 11 nucleotides align to TRBD2. J was trimmed by 0 bases and V by 0 bases; bases with no gene match: 0. Germline-derived CDR1 and CDR2 are MNHEY and SMNVEV (reference sequence). The CDR3 spans 17 residues. In DNA form, the CDR3 reads TGTGCCAGCAGTTTATCGGGACTAGCGGCGAACACCGGGGAGCTGTTTTTT. Translating it yields CASSLSGLAANTGELFF.

The gene calls are TRBV9 and TRBJ2-2; TRBD1 might be the D (7 bases). Trimming took off 6 bases at V and 6 bases at J, with 27 bases between the two ends. Germline assignment: CDR1 SGDLS and CDR2 YYNGEE. The CDR3 has 18 amino acids. The CDR3 bases are TGTGCCAGCACCAGGAGGACAGGCCGGGACTTTGACGCCGGGGAGCTGTTTTTT. Amino acid sequence: CASTRRTGRDFDAGELFF. The full variable domain, rest sourced from reference TRBV9 and TRBJ2-2, is DSGVTQTPKHLITATGQRVTLRCSPRSGDLSVYWYQQSLDQGLQFLIQYYNGEERAKGNILERFSAQQFPDLHSELNLSSLELGDSALYFCASTRRTGRDFDAGELFFGEGSRLTVL.

The rearrangement joins TRBV28 to TRBJ2-2; possible D gene TRBD2, 5 bases. The V and J ends lost 3 bases and 7 bases respectively, with 9 bases between them. The germline V gene encodes CDR1 MDHEN and CDR2 SYDVKM. This CDR3 is built from 13 residues. The CDR3 sequence is CASSFGRGGELFF. CDR3 DNA sequence: TGTGCCAGCAGTTTTGGCCGGGGCGGGGAGCTGTTTTTT.

The rearrangement joins TRBV28 to TRBJ2-2; 8 bases agree with TRBD1. Germline values: CDR1 MDHEN, CDR2 SYDVKM. The CDR3 runs 15 residues. V gave up 2 bases and J gave up 7 bases; unmatched junction bases: 6. This CDR3 reads CASSLRAGGLGELFF. The CDR3 DNA reads TGTGCCAGCAGTTTACGGGCAGGGGGCCTCGGGGAGCTGTTTTTT.

The CDR3 DNA sequence: TGTGCCAGCACCCCGGGAGGGAGAGATACGCAGTATTTT. Encoded protein: CASTPGGRDTQYF. The rearrangement links TRBV12-3 or TRBV12-4 to TRBJ2-3; TRBD2 aligns across 8 bases. V shed 7 bases, J shed 5 bases, and the junction held 5 bases outside the gene matches. This CDR3 is built from 13 residues.

The chain employs TRBV19 and TRBJ1-5, with D perhaps matching TRBD1 (6 bases). V was trimmed by 4 bases and J by 2 bases, leaving 9 bases between them. Germline-derived CDR1 and CDR2 are LNHDA and SQIVND (reference sequence). This CDR3 has 14 residues. The CDR3 nucleotides read TGTGCCAGTAGTACACAGGGCGGCAATCAGCCCCAGCATTTT. Its protein is CASSTQGGNQPQHF.

This rearrangement joins TRBV2 to TRBJ2-3; D may be TRBD2 (5 bases). With 1 base removed from V and 2 bases from J, the gap between germline ends came to 7 bases. There are 14 residues in the CDR3. Germline V gene lookup returns CDR1 SNHLY and CDR2 FYNNEI. This CDR3 reads CASSEGGFTDTQYF. The CDR3, as DNA: TGTGCCAGCAGTGAAGGCGGGTTCACAGATACGCAGTATTTT.